These 11 T cell receptor beta chains originate from one sample sequenced in a study of blood T cell repertoires in COVID-19. Generated by immunoSEQ multiplex PCR, the TCRdb table keeps only in-frame clones and is missing some. Here the sample spans about 140,000 clones, around 77% being singletons. Sequencing was performed on peripheral blood. Receptor source: a middle-aged man with active or convalescent COVID-19.

This chain connects TRBV19 to TRBJ2-5, with 7 bases identical to TRBD2. This CDR3 contains 15 residues. The germline CDR1 and CDR2 sequences are LNHDA and SQIVND (reference sequence). V was clipped by 5 bases and J by 1 base; unmatched bases: 7. CDR3 sequence reads: CASSQAGVPQETQYF. In nucleotides, the CDR3 is TGTGCCAGTAGTCAGGCGGGAGTACCCCAAGAGACCCAGTACTTC.

This chain connects TRBV4-1 to TRBJ1-5; D uncertain. The CDR3 has 14 residues. Trimming cost V 4 bases and J 3 bases, with 10 bases left between them. Germline CDR1 reads MGHRA; CDR2 reads YSYEKL. CDR3 sequence (DNA): TGCGCCAGCAGCCTGGAGCCATACAATCAGCCCCAGCATTTT. Translating gives CASSLEPYNQPQHF.

The genes are TRBV6-1 and TRBJ1-2; D not certain. The CDR3 totals 16 residues. Per germline, CDR1 MNHNS and CDR2 SASEGT. Trimming pared 0 bases from V and 2 bases from J, leaving 13 bases between. DNA for the CDR3: TGTGCCAGCAGTGAAGCGAGGGTCAAGCGCAACTATGGCTACACCTTC. Protein product: CASSEARVKRNYGYTF.

The genes are TRBV11-1 and TRBJ2-3; 9 nucleotides line up with TRBD2. The CDR3 consists of 16 residues. The V gene end was trimmed by 5 bases and the J gene end by 0 bases; junction bases not matched to a gene: 6. Germline-derived CDR1 and CDR2 are SGHAT and FQDESV (reference sequence). Here the CDR3 reads CASSLTGLASTDTQYF. DNA for the CDR3: TGTGCCAGCAGCCTCACGGGACTAGCAAGCACAGATACGCAGTATTTT.

The chain uses TRBV5-1 and TRBJ2-3; TRBD2 matches 12 bases. V lost 4 bases, J lost 8 bases, and 11 bases stayed unmatched. This CDR3 region has 16 residues. Germline values: CDR1 SGHRS, CDR2 YFSETQ. The CDR3 is CASSLTSGSRSGTQYF. CDR3 DNA sequence: TGCGCCAGCAGCCTGACTAGCGGGAGCCGGAGTGGTACGCAGTATTTT. The complete variable domain, with remaining parts taken from reference TRBV5-1 and TRBJ2-3, reads KAGVTQTPRYLIKTRGQQVTLSCSPISGHRSVSWYQQTPGQGLQFLFEYFSETQRNKGNFPGRFSGRQFSNSRSEMNVSTLELGDSALYLCASSLTSGSRSGTQYFGPGTRLTVL.

J is TRBJ2-7 and V is TRBV4-1; D gene uncertain. Trimming stripped 0 bases from V and 3 bases from J, with 21 bases between. CDR1 is MGHRA, CDR2 YSYEKL, per germline. This CDR3 spans 18 amino acids. CDR3 nucleotide sequence: TGCGCCAGCAGCCAAGAAGGTCTCGGCGGAGCTGGCAACTACGAGCAGTACTTC. This encodes CASSQEGLGGAGNYEQYF.

This clone has just a few counts. CDR3 loop: CSVHNPTPREGTDTQYF. For the CDR3, the DNA is TGCAGCGTTCACAACCCAACACCGAGGGAGGGCACAGATACGCAGTATTTT. The chain uses TRBV29-1 and TRBJ2-3, with D tentatively TRBD2 (6 bases). Between the trimmed V and J ends, which lost 5 bases and 1 base, there was a span of 22 bases. CDR1 is SQVTM and CDR2 is ANQGSEA in the germline V gene. This CDR3 contains 17 residues.

V and J are TRBV24-1 and TRBJ1-5, with 7 nucleotides matching TRBD1. The trim removed 1 base at V and 2 bases at J, leaving 1 base unmatched. This CDR3 has 15 amino acids. Germline loops: CDR1 KGHDR, CDR2 SFDVKD. The CDR3 protein is CATSDFTGGNQPQHF. The CDR3 nucleotides read TGTGCCACCAGTGATTTTACAGGGGGCAATCAGCCCCAGCATTTT.

This sequence joins TRBV19 and TRBJ1-2; 7 bases align to TRBD1. J was trimmed by 3 bases and V by 7 bases; bases with no gene match: 14. Germline V gene sequence: CDR1 LNHDA, CDR2 SQIVND (reference sequence). This CDR3 spans 16 amino acids. The CDR3 DNA reads TGTGCCAGTAACAGGGGACTTCTAATGGGGGACTATGGCTACACCTTC. Its protein product is CASNRGLLMGDYGYTF.

The CDR3 DNA reads TGTGCCAGCAGCCCATCATCGGTCCTCTACGAGCAGTACTTC. Translation gives CASSPSSVLYEQYF. The chain joins TRBV5-6 to TRBJ2-7; unclear D gene. Germline V gene lookup returns CDR1 SGHDT and CDR2 YYEEEE. Trimming removed 4 bases at V and 3 bases at J, with 14 bases between. The CDR3 loop spans 14 amino acids.

The rearrangement links TRBV30 to TRBJ2-7; D is perhaps TRBD2 (5 bases). Per the germline V gene, CDR1 is GTSNPN and CDR2 is SVGIG (reference sequence). V lost 0 bases to trimming and J lost 5 bases, with 8 bases between them. CDR3 length equals 12 residues. CDR3 region: CAWSVNGNEQYF. In nucleotides, the CDR3 is TGTGCCTGGAGTGTAAACGGGAACGAGCAGTACTTC. Supplemented by reference TRBV30 and TRBJ2-7, the full variable domain reads SQTIHQWPATLVQPVGSPLSLECTVEGTSNPNLYWYRQAAGRGLQLLFYSVGIGQISSEVPQNLSASRPQDRQFILSSKKLLLSDSGFYLCAWSVNGNEQYFGPGTRLTVT.